One sample yielded the 16 T cell receptor beta chains listed below, sequenced in a study of T cells after yellow fever vaccination. TCRdb fed the 5' RACE reads into MiXCR, producing one record per CDR3 protein. The data hold over 250,000 distinct CDR3 sequences, with about 4% observed a single time. The sample in question was PBMCs, obtained 5 days after the yellow fever booster vaccination. The receptors stem from a man in his late teens or twenties who received the YFV17D yellow fever vaccine.

At least ten counts were recorded for this clonotype. This chain connects TRBV10-3 to TRBJ1-5, with D unresolved. Between the trimmed V and J ends, which lost 2 bases and 9 bases, there was a span of 11 bases. There are 13 residues in the CDR3. Germline CDR1 and CDR2: ENHRY and SYGVKD. CDR3 DNA: TGTGCCATCAGTGAGACCAGCGAGGGGCCCCAGCATTTT. Amino acids: CAISETSEGPQHF.

The sample holds many counts of this clonotype. The genes are TRBV7-9 and TRBJ1-1, with TRBD1 matching 8 bases. The CDR3 extends over 14 amino acids. Germline values: CDR1 SEHNR, CDR2 FQNEAQ (reference sequence). V shed 3 bases, J shed 5 bases, and the junction held 5 bases outside the gene matches. In DNA, the CDR3 is TGTGCCAGCAGCTTGACAGGGGACGGTACTGAAGCTTTCTTT. It translates to CASSLTGDGTEAFF.

This sequence joins TRBV14 and TRBJ2-3, with 7 bases matching TRBD1. J gave up 3 bases and V 2 bases, and 2 bases lay outside the gene matches. Germline CDR1 and CDR2: SGHDN and FVKESK. The CDR3 has 14 residues. The CDR3 here is CASSQPGQTDTQYF. DNA of the CDR3: TGTGCCAGCAGCCAACCGGGACAGACAGATACGCAGTATTTT.

This clonotype was found a few times. The chain has TRBV18 and TRBJ2-5; D uncertain. The length of the CDR3 is 13 residues. The V end lost 1 base, the J end lost 5 bases, and 8 bases lay between the germline ends. The germline CDR1 and CDR2 sequences are KGHSH and LQKENI. The CDR3 nucleotides are TGTGCCAGCTCACCACAGCACGGGGAGACCCAGTACTTC. Its protein is CASSPQHGETQYF.

Only a few counts were recorded for this clonotype. V usage is TRBV7-6 and J usage is TRBJ1-1; D call uncertain. Between the trimmed V and J ends, which lost 5 bases and 2 bases, there was a span of 15 bases. The germline V gene has CDR1 SGHVS and CDR2 FNYEAQ. There are 15 residues in the CDR3. CDR3 residues: CASSPVAGGNTEAFF. CDR3 DNA: TGTGCCAGCAGCCCGGTGGCAGGTGGTAACACTGAAGCTTTCTTT.

This clonotype was detected only a few times. This chain links TRBV5-1 with TRBJ2-3; 7 nucleotides line up with TRBD2. J gave up 6 bases and V 3 bases, and 4 bases lay outside the gene matches. Germline CDR1 and CDR2: SGHRS and YFSETQ. The length of the CDR3 is 13 residues. CDR3 sequence: CASSWDYGDTQYF. The CDR3, as DNA: TGCGCCAGCAGCTGGGACTATGGTGATACGCAGTATTTT.

The CDR3 loop is CASSLNEGSPYGYTF. CDR3 DNA: TGCGCCAGCAGCTTGAACGAGGGGTCGCCCTATGGCTACACCTTC. This rearrangement joins TRBV5-1 to TRBJ1-2, with a possible D match to TRBD1 (5 bases). This CDR3 contains 15 residues. From germline, CDR1 is SGHRS and CDR2 YFSETQ. Between the trimmed V and J ends, which lost 1 base and 4 bases, there was a span of 14 bases.

V and J are TRBV5-1 and TRBJ2-3, with 12 bases identical to TRBD2. V was pared by 3 bases and J by 8 bases, with 10 bases of the junction left unmatched. The CDR3 runs 16 residues. Germline V gives CDR1 SGHRS, CDR2 YFSETQ. The CDR3 reads CASSSGLAGPQGTQYF. The CDR3, as DNA: TGCGCCAGCAGCTCAGGACTAGCGGGGCCTCAGGGTACGCAGTATTTT.

The V and J genes are TRBV6-6 and TRBJ2-3; 7 nucleotides align to TRBD2. Germline loops: CDR1 MNHNY, CDR2 SVGAGI (reference sequence). J was trimmed by 3 bases and V by 0 bases; bases with no gene match: 3. The CDR3 runs 15 residues. In nucleotides, the CDR3 is TGTGCCAGCAGTTACTCCCCCGGGGGGACAGATACGCAGTATTTT. Translation: CASSYSPGGTDTQYF.

This rearrangement joins TRBV27 to TRBJ2-3; D is uncertain. Germline lookup yields CDR1 MNHEY and CDR2 SMNVEV (reference sequence). CDR3 length: 13 residues. Trimming removed 2 bases at V and 6 bases at J, with 9 bases between. CDR3 DNA sequence: TGTGCCAGCAGTTTAGGGGAAGTTGATACGCAGTATTTT. This translates into CASSLGEVDTQYF.

This clonotype was found a few times. This chain joins TRBV28 and TRBJ2-2; 8 nucleotides line up with TRBD2. V shed 2 bases and J 6 bases; nucleotides not matched to a gene: 2. Germline assignment: CDR1 MDHEN and CDR2 SYDVKM. This CDR3 has 14 amino acids. The DNA of the CDR3 is TGTGCCAGCAGTTTAGGCGGGGGGCCCGGGGAGCTGTTTTTT. The encoded protein is CASSLGGGPGELFF. Complete variable domain (other parts from reference TRBV28 and TRBJ2-2): DVKVTQSSRYLVKRTGEKVFLECVQDMDHENMFWYRQDPGLGLRLIYFSYDVKMKEKGDIPEGYSVSREKKERFSLILESASTNQTSMYLCASSLGGGPGELFFGEGSRLTVL.

This clonotype was observed many times. V gene TRBV3-1 combines with J gene TRBJ1-1; D perhaps matches TRBD1 (5 bases). CDR1 is LGHDT and CDR2 is YNNKEL in the germline V gene (reference sequence). Trimming took off 0 bases at V and 8 bases at J, with 10 bases between the two ends. This CDR3 spans 13 amino acids. CDR3 region: CASSQEKGTEAFF. CDR3 bases: TGTGCCAGCAGCCAAGAAAAGGGGACCGAAGCTTTCTTT.

This chain joins TRBV15 and TRBJ1-1; 9 positions agree with TRBD1. CDR1 and CDR2 from the germline V gene are LNHNV and YYDKDF (reference sequence). The ends lost 0 bases at V and 6 bases at J; junction bases unmatched: 5. This CDR3 is 15 amino acids long. The CDR3 reads CATSRDLDRGPEAFF. The CDR3, as DNA: TGTGCCACCAGCAGAGATCTGGACAGGGGCCCTGAAGCTTTCTTT. Variable domain in full (rest from reference TRBV15 and TRBJ1-1): DAMVIQNPRYQVTQFGKPVTLSCSQTLNHNVMYWYQQKSSQAPKLLFHYYDKDFNNEADTPDNFQSRRPNTSFCFLDIRSPGLGDTAMYLCATSRDLDRGPEAFFGQGTRLTVV.

The table lists this clonotype with a few counts. DNA of the CDR3: TGTGCCAGCAGTTACTCGCCGGGGAACTATGGCTACACCTTC. It yields the protein CASSYSPGNYGYTF. The V call is TRBV6-5, the J call TRBJ1-2; no clear D. The CDR3 runs 14 residues. Germline V gene data show CDR1 as MNHEY and CDR2 as SVGAGI. Deletions cut 0 bases from V and 2 bases from J, with 7 bases between.

V gene TRBV18 combines with J gene TRBJ2-2; 7 bases agree with TRBD1. The length of the CDR3 is 17 residues. CDR1 KGHSH and CDR2 LQKENI come from the germline V gene. V was pared by 3 bases and J by 5 bases, with 12 bases of the junction left unmatched. CDR3 sequence reads: CASSPAGTAASTGELFF. Written as DNA, the CDR3 is TGTGCCAGCTCACCCGCTGGGACAGCTGCATCAACCGGGGAGCTGTTTTTT.

The V gene is TRBV18, the J gene TRBJ2-5; either TRBD1 or TRBD2 may fit D (5 bases each). The CDR3 has 14 amino acids. Germline CDR1 reads KGHSH; CDR2 reads LQKENI. V dropped 5 bases and J dropped 4 bases, with 14 bases sitting between them. CDR3 bases: TGTGCCAGCTCATCCCGGGACGGAGGAGAGACCCAGTACTTC. It specifies CASSSRDGGETQYF.